A single sample is the source of the 13 T cell receptor beta chains below, sequenced in a study of response to subunit inactivated influenza vaccine. TCRdb processed the RT-PCR reads anew with MiXCR; each CDR3 protein has one entry. There are approximately 500,000 distinct CDR3 sequences in the sample; 14% occur only once, and approximately 10% lies in the top ten. Sample: PBMCs from blood, taken roughly 12 days after vaccination. Receptors were obtained from a man aged 45-65 years who received an inactivated influenza vaccine.

In this sample, this clonotype turned up many times. The rearrangement joins TRBV21-1 to TRBJ2-7; TRBD1, the D gene given by the table, was not confirmed from the DNA. TRBV21-1 is listed as a pseudogene. The CDR3 extends over 13 amino acids. CDR3 residues: CASSKFFAREQYF. The CDR3, as DNA: TGTGCCAGCAGCAAGTTTTTCGCCCGAGAGCAGTACTTC.

This clonotype has a handful of counts. The CDR3 sequence: CASSLGWREPPTTQETQYF. In nucleotides, the CDR3 is TGCGCCAGCAGCTTGGGTTGGCGGGAGCCCCCAACAACACAAGAGACCCAGTACTTC. The V gene is TRBV5-1, the J gene TRBJ2-5, with 7 bases lining up with TRBD2. Germline-derived CDR1 and CDR2 are SGHRS and YFSETQ. This CDR3 has 19 residues. V was clipped by 0 bases and J by 2 bases; unmatched bases: 16.

The chain couples TRBV29-1 to TRBJ2-3; a possible D gene is TRBD1 (5 bases). Deletions cut 7 bases from V and 3 bases from J, with 20 bases between. In germline, CDR1 is SQVTM, CDR2 ANQGSEA. The CDR3 extends over 15 amino acids. The CDR3 sequence: CSAGLGVLRTDTQYF. The CDR3 DNA reads as TGCAGCGCCGGTCTAGGGGTGCTTCGGACAGATACGCAGTATTTT.

J is TRBJ2-1 and V is TRBV18, with 10 bases lining up with TRBD2. Trimming took 0 bases from V and 3 from J; bases not matched to a gene: 2. Germline CDR1 and CDR2: KGHSH and LQKENI. This CDR3 comprises 16 residues. CDR3 region: CASSPPKREGYNEQFF. Here the CDR3 DNA reads TGTGCCAGCTCACCACCGAAGCGGGAGGGCTACAATGAGCAGTTCTTC.

The chain is built from TRBV12-3 or TRBV12-4 and TRBJ2-2; either TRBD1 or TRBD2 may supply D (5 bases each). The CDR3 contains 16 residues. Trimming removed 7 bases from V and 4 bases from J, with 19 bases in between. The CDR3 DNA follows: TGTGCCAGCACCCTAGGGGCGAGGGTAGCCACCGGGGAGCTGTTTTTT. Protein product: CASTLGARVATGELFF.

The rearrangement joins TRBV9 to TRBJ1-5; 7 positions agree with TRBD1. Germline V gene data show CDR1 as SGDLS and CDR2 as YYNGEE. This CDR3 spans 15 amino acids. Trimming at V came to 0 bases and at J to 4 bases, leaving 4 bases not matched to a gene. For the CDR3, the DNA is TGTGCCAGCAGCGTAGAGACAGGGCCGAATCAGCCCCAGCATTTT. This encodes CASSVETGPNQPQHF.

This clonotype occurred a few times. The J gene is TRBJ2-7, the V gene TRBV5-1; possibly TRBD1 or TRBD2 for D (5 bases each). Germline loops: CDR1 SGHRS, CDR2 YFSETQ. The CDR3 has 15 residues. V was cut by 5 bases and J by 6 bases, with 21 bases left in between. DNA for the CDR3: TGCGCCAGCAGACCCTCCGGGACGGAGGATACCGAGCAGTACTTC. This sequence encodes CASRPSGTEDTEQYF.

V is TRBV7-8 and J is TRBJ1-6; no reliable D call. Trimming pared 2 bases from V and 7 bases from J, leaving 12 bases between. There are 15 residues in the CDR3. Germline V gene data show CDR1 as SGHVS and CDR2 as FQNEAQ. CDR3 loop: CASSLFAVLNSPLHF. CDR3 in DNA: TGTGCCAGCAGCTTATTCGCAGTTCTCAATTCACCCCTCCACTTT.

This clonotype was counted only a few times. The genes are TRBV5-1 and TRBJ1-3; D is unresolved. CDR3 length: 14 residues. Germline CDR1 SGHRS, CDR2 YFSETQ. V was cut by 0 bases and J by 4 bases, with 8 bases left in between. The CDR3, as DNA: TGCGCCAGCAGCTTGGAGTCGGGCGGAAACACCATATATTTT. Its translation: CASSLESGGNTIYF.

V is TRBV10-2 and J is TRBJ2-1; TRBD2 matches at 11 bases. V lost 5 bases, J lost 4 bases, and 4 bases stayed unmatched. Germline CDR1 reads WSHSY; CDR2 reads SAAADI. The CDR3 runs 15 residues. CDR3 sequence (DNA): TGCGCCAGCAGTTCGACTAGCGGGATGTACAATGAGCAGTTCTTC. This encodes CASSSTSGMYNEQFF.

This clonotype was detected a few times. The chain combines TRBV9 with TRBJ2-3, with TRBD1 identical over 7 bases. V trimming: 1 base; J trimming: 4 bases; junction bases outside the gene matches: 6. This CDR3 has 15 amino acids. Germline lookup yields CDR1 SGDLS and CDR2 YYNGEE. CDR3 loop: CASSVRDSVPDTQYF. The DNA for the CDR3 is TGTGCCAGCAGCGTAAGGGACAGCGTACCAGATACGCAGTATTTT.

The table lists this clonotype with a few counts. J is TRBJ2-1 and V is TRBV7-7, with D possibly TRBD2 on 5 matching bases. V lost 1 base to trimming and J lost 7 bases, with 20 bases between them. CDR1 is SSHAT, CDR2 FNYEAQ, per germline (reference sequence). The CDR3 length is 17 residues. The CDR3 reads CASSLGGSAGSGNEQFF. In DNA form, the CDR3 reads TGTGCCAGCAGCTTAGGTGGTAGCGCCGGTTCTGGGAATGAGCAGTTCTTC.

This clonotype was seen many times. The chain has TRBV24-1 and TRBJ2-5, with unresolved D. The V gene lost 4 bases and the J gene lost 5 bases, with 13 bases spanning the gap. CDR3 length equals 14 residues. Germline V gives CDR1 KGHDR, CDR2 SFDVKD. For the CDR3, the DNA is TGTGCCACCAGTGACATCGGAACGCGTGAGACCCAGTACTTC. Amino acids: CATSDIGTRETQYF.